The present T cell receptor beta chain was sequenced within a study of CD8 T cells in Susac syndrome. General study results and limits: The study conceded that relatively few individuals underwent its TCR sequencing and HLA analysis.

Sequencing of TCR beta was carried out in blood CD8+ and CD4+ T cells. Bulk CD8+ and CD4+ cells came from magnetic negative isolation; CD8+ TEMRA by FACS. With random hexamers, 0.5 to 1 ug RNA was reverse transcribed. immunoSEQ multiplex PCR amplified TCR beta CDR3 across 54 Vbeta, 13 Jbeta. Via MiXCR, TCRdb re-called the immunoSEQ multiplex PCR reads, giving one row per CDR3 protein. Found here are 150,000 to 200,000 distinct CDR3 sequences, roughly 96% of them singletons; the top ten hold 0.15% to 0.2%. As regards this clonotype: Antigen specificity is unknown.

The source material was CD8+ T cells from PBMCs. The sequence came from a human donor with multiple sclerosis.

CDR3 in amino acids: CASSQQGWLDSPLHF. For the CDR3, the DNA is TGTGCCAGCAGCCAACAGGGTTGGCTAGATTCACCCCTCCACTTT. The genes are TRBV3-1 and TRBJ1-6; the D gene is possibly TRBD1 (5 bases). CDR1 and CDR2 (germline): LGHDT, YNNKEL (reference sequence). Trimming took 2 bases from V and 8 from J, leaving 13 bases between them. The CDR3 is 15 residues long.